The clone carrying this T cell receptor beta chain occurred once. The antigen is unknown. These data belong to a study of cytomegalovirus exposure and HLA in healthy donors. Study-wide context: An earlier analysis found 95 million to 140 million unique TCR beta sequences from approximately 170 million T cells. General observations from the study: In a later analysis, 17,000 or so TCR beta sequences were associated with HLA alleles at 0.05 false discovery rate.

This CDR3 contains 19 residues. V was pared by 5 bases and J by 8 bases, with 21 bases of the junction left unmatched. Germline lookup yields CDR1 SQVTM and CDR2 ANQGSEA. The PCR ran on 60 Vbeta and 13 Jbeta primers. Clones were sequenced by immunoSEQ multiplex PCR, and TCRdb holds only the in-frame ones, with some missing. This table holds roughly 120,000 clones, 70% to 85% found once. Material: PBMCs. The TCR originated in a woman younger than 30 in good health and CMV-seronegative. This sequence joins TRBV29-1 and TRBJ2-3; TRBD2 aligns across 14 bases. DNA of the CDR3: TGCAGCGTTTTGCCACCTTATATCCCCGGGACTAGCGGGGGATCTACGCAGTATTTT. Translated: CSVLPPYIPGTSGGSTQYF.